This TCR beta chain is drawn from a study of blood T cell repertoires in COVID-19. For the study at large: The samples span acute and convalescent COVID-19 from the United States, Italy and Spain. T cells, B-cell-depleted T cells, or PBMCs provided the cDNA or gDNA that served as material.

The CDR3 is made up of 13 amino acids. V was cut by 3 bases and J by 2 bases, with 8 bases left in between. Original data processing: How many nucleated cells were present was estimated from reference gene primer amplification. Assay used: immunoSEQ multiplex PCR; TCRdb lists only in-frame clones, some missing. D and trimming come from the DNA, and the V and J calls and clone size come from that table. The sample lists around 170,000 clones; nearly 90% were seen once. This TCR derives from a man aged 18 to 30 who had recovered from COVID-19. The chain carries TRBV12-3 or TRBV12-4 and TRBJ2-7; D call uncertain. Source material: peripheral blood. CDR3 loop: CASSFGGTYEQYF. The CDR3 DNA reads TGTGCCAGCAGTTTCGGCGGAACCTACGAGCAGTACTTC.